This TCR beta chain was found in a study of cytomegalovirus exposure and HLA in healthy donors. About this clone itself: Its antigen is currently unknown. An end of the junction does not agree with germline; a read error may underlie this.

The PCR used 60 Vbeta and 13 Jbeta primers. Data came from immunoSEQ multiplex PCR; TCRdb stores just in-frame clones and leaves some out. The table has about 130,000 clones, around 73% seen once. Study outcomes and limitations: Per published accounts, TCR beta sequences correctly predicted the HLA-A and HLA-B alleles of most subjects. The authors listed about 170 TCR beta chains as cytomegalovirus-associated.

CDR1 SEHNR and CDR2 FQNEAQ come from the germline V gene (reference sequence). This CDR3 has 15 amino acids. Sequencing was performed on PBMCs. The chain recombines TRBV7-9 with TRBJ1-5; the D is unclear. This TCR derives from a human donor in good health. This CDR3 reads CSSSLGGVDYQPQHF. The CDR3 DNA is TGTTCCAGCAGCTTAGGCGGAGTTGATTATCAGCCCCAGCATTTT.